This T cell receptor (beta chain) was observed in a study of blood T cell repertoires in COVID-19 (dated by TCRdb to the early 2020s). A note on the overall study: Samples covering the acute and convalescent phases of COVID-19 were provided by collaborators in the United States, Italy and Spain. The repertoires were made available in a free public database intended to serve as a resource for research on the immune response to SARS-CoV-2. HLA class I and class II types, where available, came from metadata supplied by the sample provider rather than from assay-based typing. Nearly every sample came with metadata listing a de-identified subject ID, COVID-19 status, age in years and sex. Samples came from the ongoing ImmuneRACE study (first 160 participants) plus 1,254 subjects from 6 global collaborators. The dataset comprised deeply sampled blood TCRbeta repertoires from subjects exposed to, actively infected with, or recovered from COVID-19. The material from the prospective study consisted of cDNA or gDNA derived from T cells, B-cell-depleted T cells, or PBMCs. Summary of the overall study and its limitations: Clinical and demographic metadata were provided uncurated, with the amount varying by source and participant.

Each collaborating institution followed its own protocols to collect whole blood in K2EDTA tubes. For TCRbeta analysis, collaborator samples were shipped as frozen whole blood, as isolated PBMCs, or as DNA extracted from either sample type. The germline V and J ends show losses of 3 bases and 7 bases respectively, and no gene match explains 8 bases of the junction. Its CDR3 holds 15 amino acids, cysteine through phenylalanine. Only the CDR3 part of the read is kept: 45 bases, read in frame from the first base. Based on the germline V gene, the CDR1 and CDR2 sequences are MNHEY and SVGAGI. TCRbeta CDR3 regions were amplified from genomic DNA by means of the immunoSEQ Assay, a bias-controlled multiplex PCR. On the authors' methods: Nucleated cell counts per sample were estimated from amplification of reference gene primers within the assay. To quantify the absolute abundance of each unique TCRbeta CDR3 rearrangement, sequence reads were collapsed and filtered. For each sample, productive Simpson clonality was calculated by taking the square root of Simpson's diversity index across productive rearrangements. The table was pulled from immuneACCESS by TCRdb, which kept in-frame rearrangements only. Such tables lose some clones; where checked, under half of the loss comes from unresolved V genes, and the rest has no known cause. V, J and clone size are taken as reported in that table, and D and trimming were inferred from the DNA itself. The sample table lists some 160,000 clones, around 90% of them with a count of one. The ten most abundant clones make up approximately 3% of the sample.

Concerning this clone itself: The clone's antigen remains unknown. Qualities for individual bases were not recorded, and no much larger clone is one base off.

Sequencing used peripheral blood. This sequence was found in a man aged 60 to 75 with acute or convalescent COVID-19. The chain was built from TRBV6-5 and TRBJ1-4; TRBD1 lines up with 7 middle nucleotides. The bases are TGTGCCAGCAGTTATAGGGGGCAGAGGATTGAAAAACTGTTTTTT. This sequence encodes CASSYRGQRIEKLFF.